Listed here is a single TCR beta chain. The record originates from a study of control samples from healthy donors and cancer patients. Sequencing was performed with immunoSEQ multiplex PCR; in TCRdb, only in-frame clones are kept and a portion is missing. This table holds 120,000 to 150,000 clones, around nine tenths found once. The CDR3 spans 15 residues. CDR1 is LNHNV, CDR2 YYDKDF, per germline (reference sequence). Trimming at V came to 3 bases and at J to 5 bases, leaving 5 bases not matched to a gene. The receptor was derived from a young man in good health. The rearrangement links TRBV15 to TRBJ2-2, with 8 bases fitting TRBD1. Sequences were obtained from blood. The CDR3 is CATSRPGQATGELFF. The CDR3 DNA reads TGTGCCACCAGCAGGCCGGGACAGGCGACCGGGGAGCTGTTTTTT.